Each of the 8 T cell receptor beta chains below was sequenced from the same sample in a study of vaccination and CD4 T cells after COVID-19. Treatment defined: approximately 9-day PBMC culture with coronavirus spike peptide pools or control peptides (ViraFEST assay). For these TCRs, the target antigens are not known. Sequence data for DNA of cultured CD4+ T cells were generated by the Oncomine TCR Beta short-read assay. Via MiXCR, TCRdb re-called the PCR reads, giving one row per CDR3 protein. Of more than 20,000 distinct CDR3 sequences listed, roughly 70% were seen once; the top ten hold about 3.5%. Sequencing was performed on CD4+ T cells from blood, cultured in vitro. Receptor source: a human donor who had recovered from COVID-19.

The genes are TRBV7-2 and TRBJ1-2; TRBD1 might be the D (5 bases). The CDR3 contains 14 residues. The V and J ends lost 1 base and 4 bases respectively, with 10 bases between them. The germline CDR1 and CDR2 sequences are SGHTA and FQGNSA. CDR3 DNA: TGTGCCAGCAGCTTAGATTCCAGGGTCTATGGCTACACCTTC. It codes for CASSLDSRVYGYTF. Looking up the rest from reference TRBV7-2 and TRBJ1-2 gives the full variable domain: GAGVSQSPSNKVTEKGKDVELRCDPISGHTALYWYRQSLGQGLEFLIYFQGNSAPDKSGLPSDRFSAERTGGSVSTLTIQRTQQEDSAVYLCASSLDSRVYGYTFGSGTRLTVV.

The chain uses TRBV6-2 or TRBV6-3 and TRBJ1-5; tentatively, D is TRBD1 (5 bases). V was shortened by 6 bases and J by 7 bases, with 16 bases between the two germline ends. The CDR3 is 14 amino acids. Germline assignment: CDR1 MNHEY and CDR2 SVGEGT. CDR3: CASSNPPEGQPQHF. CDR3 DNA: TGTGCCAGCAGCAATCCGCCTGAGGGGCAGCCCCAGCATTTT.

The chain has TRBV15 and TRBJ2-1, with 10 bases fitting TRBD2. J lost 0 bases, V lost 3 bases, and 2 bases had no gene match. The CDR3 sequence is 16 residues long. Germline V CDR1 and CDR2: LNHNV, YYDKDF (reference sequence). The CDR3 DNA reads as TGTGCCACCAGCAGGACTAGCGGGCGCTCCTACAATGAGCAGTTCTTC. Protein sequence: CATSRTSGRSYNEQFF.

The chain is built from TRBV11-3 and TRBJ1-2; 8 nucleotides line up with TRBD1. The CDR3 is 17 residues long. Per the germline V gene, CDR1 is SGHNT and CDR2 is YENEEA. The ends lost 5 bases at V and 0 bases at J; junction bases unmatched: 11. As DNA, the CDR3 is TGTGCCAGCAGCCTAAGCGGGACAGGATATTCTAACTATGGCTACACCTTC. Its translation is CASSLSGTGYSNYGYTF.

The chain links TRBV7-6 to TRBJ1-1, with D perhaps matching TRBD1 (5 bases). The germline V and J ends were trimmed by 5 bases and 1 base, with 17 bases remaining between them. This CDR3 region has 16 residues. The germline V gene has CDR1 SGHVS and CDR2 FNYEAQ. The CDR3 coding sequence is TGTGCCAGCAGCCCCCGCCCGGGGGGGACGAACACTGAAGCTTTCTTT. It yields the protein CASSPRPGGTNTEAFF.

The chain combines TRBV24-1 with TRBJ2-3; D uncertain. Looked up from germline, CDR1 is KGHDR and CDR2 is SFDVKD. Trimming pared 2 bases from V and 0 bases from J, leaving 8 bases between. This CDR3 contains 15 residues. CDR3 DNA sequence: TGTGCCACCAGTGATTCTGACGGTAGCACAGATACGCAGTATTTT. This translates into CATSDSDGSTDTQYF.

This chain joins TRBV4-1 and TRBJ1-1, with TRBD1 identical over 7 bases. V shed 5 bases and J 7 bases; nucleotides not matched to a gene: 7. This CDR3 region has 13 residues. Germline CDR1 reads MGHRA; CDR2 reads YSYEKL. The CDR3 here is CASSTRTGFEAFF. CDR3 nucleotide sequence: TGCGCCAGCAGCACCCGGACAGGATTTGAAGCTTTCTTT.

The chain recombines TRBV27 with TRBJ1-1; tentatively, D is TRBD1 (6 bases). V was trimmed by 4 bases and J by 0 bases, leaving 15 bases between them. CDR3 length equals 16 residues. Germline CDR1 and CDR2: MNHEY and SMNVEV (reference sequence). Here the CDR3 reads CASSSLQGTLNTEAFF. The CDR3 nucleotides read TGTGCCAGCAGTTCACTACAGGGAACCCTGAACACTGAAGCTTTCTTT.